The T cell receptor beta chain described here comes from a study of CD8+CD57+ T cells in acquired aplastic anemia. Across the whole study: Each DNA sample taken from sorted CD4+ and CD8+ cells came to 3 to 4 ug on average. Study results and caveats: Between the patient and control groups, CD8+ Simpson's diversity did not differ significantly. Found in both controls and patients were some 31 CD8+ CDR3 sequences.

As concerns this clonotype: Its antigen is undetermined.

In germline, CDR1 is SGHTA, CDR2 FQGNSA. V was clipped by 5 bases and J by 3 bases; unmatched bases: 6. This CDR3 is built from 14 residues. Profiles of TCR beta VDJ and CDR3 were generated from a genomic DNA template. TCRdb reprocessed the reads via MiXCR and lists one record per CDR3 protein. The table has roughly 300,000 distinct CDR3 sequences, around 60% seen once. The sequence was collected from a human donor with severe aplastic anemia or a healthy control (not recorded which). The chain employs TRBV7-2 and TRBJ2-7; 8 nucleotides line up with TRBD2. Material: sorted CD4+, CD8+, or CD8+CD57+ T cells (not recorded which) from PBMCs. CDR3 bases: TGTGCCAGCAGCCAACGGGGGGGATACTACGAGCAGTACTTC. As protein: CASSQRGGYYEQYF.